This T cell receptor (beta chain) was sequenced in a study of blood T cell repertoires in COVID-19. Study overall: The analysed material was cDNA or gDNA that came from T cells, B-cell-depleted T cells, or PBMCs.

There are 14 residues in the CDR3. The V segment lost 7 bases and the J segment 1 base; nucleotides outside the gene matches: 6. The germline V gene has CDR1 MGHDK and CDR2 SYGVNS. In the authors' methods: Reference gene primer amplification gave nucleated cell count estimates. Produced via immunoSEQ multiplex PCR; TCRdb's table is partial and in-frame only. V, J and clone size were drawn from that table, and D and trimming were deduced from the DNA. The sample lists 53,000 or so clones, approximately 84% occurring once. V and J are TRBV25-1 and TRBJ1-1, with 7 bases that match TRBD1. Source material: peripheral blood. This receptor was taken from a human donor in a cohort sampled during active COVID-19. This chain's CDR3 is CASNRQGANTEAFF. The CDR3 DNA follows: TGTGCCAGCAATAGACAGGGAGCGAACACTGAAGCTTTCTTT.